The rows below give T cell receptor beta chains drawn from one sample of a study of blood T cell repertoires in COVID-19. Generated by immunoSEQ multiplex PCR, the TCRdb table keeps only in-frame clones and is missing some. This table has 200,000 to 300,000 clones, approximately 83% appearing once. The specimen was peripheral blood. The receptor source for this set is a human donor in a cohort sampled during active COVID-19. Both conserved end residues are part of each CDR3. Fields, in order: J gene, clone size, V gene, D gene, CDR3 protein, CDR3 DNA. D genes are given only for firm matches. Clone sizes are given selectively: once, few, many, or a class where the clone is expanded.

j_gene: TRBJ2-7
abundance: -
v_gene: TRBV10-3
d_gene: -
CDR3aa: CAIGGQPYEQYF
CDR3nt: TGTGCCATCGGCGGACAACCCTACGAGCAGTACTTC

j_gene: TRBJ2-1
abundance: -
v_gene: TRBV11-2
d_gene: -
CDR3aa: CASSFLDNEQFF
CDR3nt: TGTGCCAGCAGCTTTCTCGACAATGAGCAGTTCTTC

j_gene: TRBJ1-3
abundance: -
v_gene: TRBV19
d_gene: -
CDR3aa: CASSSQDSAGNTIYF
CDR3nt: TGTGCCAGTAGTAGCCAGGACAGCGCTGGAAACACCATATATTTT

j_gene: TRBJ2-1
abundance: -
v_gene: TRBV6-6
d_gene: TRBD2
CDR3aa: CASTPAGVYNEQFF
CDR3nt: TGTGCCAGCACACCAGCGGGAGTCTACAATGAGCAGTTCTTC

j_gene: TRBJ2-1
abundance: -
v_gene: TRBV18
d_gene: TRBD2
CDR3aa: CASSPGTSGRLYNEQFF
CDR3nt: TGTGCCAGCTCACCAGGGACTAGCGGGAGGCTCTACAATGAGCAGTTCTTC

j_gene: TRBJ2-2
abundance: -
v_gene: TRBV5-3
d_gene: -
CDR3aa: CASLFPYGELFF
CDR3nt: TGTGCCTCCCTATTTCCTTACGGGGAGCTGTTTTTT

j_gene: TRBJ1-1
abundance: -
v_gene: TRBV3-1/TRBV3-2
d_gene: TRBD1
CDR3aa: CASSFRMEGARTEAFF
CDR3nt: TGTGCCAGCAGCTTCCGTATGGAGGGGGCGCGAACTGAAGCTTTCTTT

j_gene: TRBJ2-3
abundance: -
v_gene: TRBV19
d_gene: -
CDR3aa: CASLSGDTQYF
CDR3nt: TGTGCCTCCCTCAGCGGGGATACGCAGTATTTT

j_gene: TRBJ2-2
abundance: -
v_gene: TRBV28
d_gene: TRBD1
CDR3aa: CASSTRQGNTGELFF
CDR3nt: TGTGCCAGCAGTACCCGACAGGGGAACACCGGGGAGCTGTTTTTT

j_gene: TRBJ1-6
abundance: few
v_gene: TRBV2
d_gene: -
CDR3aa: CASSGDAIRSPLHF
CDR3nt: TGTGCCAGCAGCGGGGATGCGATACGGTCACCCCTCCACTTT

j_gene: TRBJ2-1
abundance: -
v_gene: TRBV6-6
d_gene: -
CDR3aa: CASSFLGGPSEQFF
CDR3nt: TGTGCCAGCAGCTTTCTGGGGGGGCCTTCGGAGCAGTTCTTC

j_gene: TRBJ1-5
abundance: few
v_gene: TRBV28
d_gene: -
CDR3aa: CASSQNRVSNQPQHF
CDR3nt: TGTGCCAGCAGCCAAAACAGGGTTAGCAATCAGCCCCAGCATTTT

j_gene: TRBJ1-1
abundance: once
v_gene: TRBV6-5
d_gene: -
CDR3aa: CASTPGGINTEAFF
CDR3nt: TGTGCCAGCACCCCGGGGGGGATTAACACTGAAGCTTTCTTT

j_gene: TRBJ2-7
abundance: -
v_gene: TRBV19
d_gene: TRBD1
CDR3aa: CAGYNRGRYEQYF
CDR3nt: TGTGCCGGATACAACAGGGGGCGTTACGAGCAGTACTTC

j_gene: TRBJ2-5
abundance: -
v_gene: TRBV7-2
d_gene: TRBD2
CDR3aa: CASSADGAGKTQYF
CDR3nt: TGTGCCAGCAGCGCGGATGGAGCGGGGAAAACCCAGTACTTC

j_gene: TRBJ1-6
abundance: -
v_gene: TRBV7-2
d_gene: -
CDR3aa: CASSFGAVEASPLHF
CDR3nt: TGTGCCAGCAGCTTCGGAGCGGTGGAGGCCTCACCCCTCCACTTT

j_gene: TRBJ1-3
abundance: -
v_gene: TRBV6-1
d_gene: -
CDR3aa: CASSEWGGMGSGNTIYF
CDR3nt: TGTGCCAGCAGTGAATGGGGGGGTATGGGGTCTGGAAACACCATATATTTT

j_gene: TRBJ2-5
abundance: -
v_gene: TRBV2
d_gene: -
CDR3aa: CASISSWAQETQYF
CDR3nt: TGTGCCAGCATCAGCAGCTGGGCCCAAGAGACCCAGTACTTC

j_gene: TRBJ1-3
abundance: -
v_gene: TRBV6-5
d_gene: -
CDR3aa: CASKLGTTTRNTIYF
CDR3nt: TGTGCCAGCAAACTAGGGACAACCACGCGAAACACCATATATTTT

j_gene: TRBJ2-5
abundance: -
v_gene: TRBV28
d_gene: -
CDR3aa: CASRTTTPKETQYF
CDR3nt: TGTGCCAGCAGGACTACGACCCCCAAGGAGACCCAGTACTTC

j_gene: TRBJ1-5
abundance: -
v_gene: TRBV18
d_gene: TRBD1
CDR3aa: CASSRDRDGSNQPQHF
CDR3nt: TGTGCCAGCTCACGGGACAGGGATGGGAGCAATCAGCCCCAGCATTTT

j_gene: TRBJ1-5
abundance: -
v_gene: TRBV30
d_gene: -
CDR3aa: CAWSGNSNQPQHF
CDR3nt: TGTGCCTGGAGTGGTAATAGCAATCAGCCCCAGCATTTT

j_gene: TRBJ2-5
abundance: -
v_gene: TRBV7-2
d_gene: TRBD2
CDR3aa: CASSLALASGQTQYF
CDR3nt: TGTGCCAGCAGCTTAGCGCTGGCTAGCGGGCAGACCCAGTACTTC

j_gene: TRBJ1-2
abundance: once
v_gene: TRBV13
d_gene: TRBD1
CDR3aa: CASSLGGVGQGIYGYTF
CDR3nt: TGTGCCAGCAGCTTAGGAGGCGTCGGACAGGGAATCTATGGCTACACCTTC

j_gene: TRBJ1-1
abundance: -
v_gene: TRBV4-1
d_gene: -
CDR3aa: CASSQDTPSGLGRDTEAFF
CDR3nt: TGCGCCAGCAGCCAAGATACCCCATCGGGCCTCGGGAGGGACACTGAAGCTTTCTTT

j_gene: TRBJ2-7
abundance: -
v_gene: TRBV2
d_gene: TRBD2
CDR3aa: CASTSGTTSSYEQYF
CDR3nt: TGTGCCAGCACCTCCGGGACTACCAGCTCCTACGAGCAGTACTTC

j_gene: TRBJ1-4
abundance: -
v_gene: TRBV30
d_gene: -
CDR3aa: CAWRYRDTKGNEKLFF
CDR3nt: TGTGCCTGGAGATACCGGGACACCAAAGGGAATGAAAAACTGTTTTTT

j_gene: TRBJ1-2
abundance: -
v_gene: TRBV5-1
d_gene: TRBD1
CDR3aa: CASSSPGAGGSYGYTF
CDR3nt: TGCGCCAGCAGCTCACCCGGAGCAGGGGGGAGCTATGGCTACACCTTC

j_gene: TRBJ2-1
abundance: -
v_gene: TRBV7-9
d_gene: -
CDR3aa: CASSRDYNEQFF
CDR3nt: TGTGCCAGCAGCCGGGACTACAATGAGCAGTTCTTC

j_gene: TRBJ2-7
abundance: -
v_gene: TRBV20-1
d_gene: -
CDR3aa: CSASLSSYEQYF
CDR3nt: TGCAGTGCTAGTCTCAGTTCCTACGAGCAGTACTTC